The 15 T cell receptor beta chains below all came from one sample that was sequenced in a study of Ad26.COV2.S vaccination and SARS-CoV-2 variants. Treatment reported: over 15 received Ad26.COV2.S at low or high dose, single or two shots; roughly five received placebo; per-sample allocation not given. It was on day 63 after the first vaccine or placebo injection that samples were taken. Some clones are missing from TCRdb's copy, which holds only in-frame ones; the method was immunoSEQ multiplex PCR. Of about 480,000 clones listed, roughly nine tenths were seen once; the top ten hold 10% to 15%. This specimen consisted of peripheral blood, obtained in a trial of Ad26.COV2.S vaccine versus placebo. All receptors come from a person between 18 and 59 years old who received the Ad26.COV2.S COVID-19 vaccine or a placebo.

The CDR3 is CASSGWGVGNYGYTF. CDR3 bases: TGTGCCAGCAGTGGCTGGGGTGTAGGGAACTATGGCTACACCTTC. The chain couples TRBV25-1 to TRBJ1-2; no clear D. V was clipped by 4 bases and J by 2 bases, with 14 bases between them. The CDR3 is 15 amino acids. Germline CDR1 and CDR2: MGHDK and SYGVNS.

The rearrangement links TRBV5-1 to TRBJ1-3; the D gene is possibly TRBD1 (5 bases). The CDR3 consists of 14 residues. In germline, CDR1 is SGHRS, CDR2 YFSETQ. The V and J ends lost 0 bases and 8 bases respectively, with 12 bases between them. Written as DNA, the CDR3 is TGCGCCAGCAGCTTGGCCGGGGTGACAGACACCATATATTTT. Protein sequence: CASSLAGVTDTIYF.

The chain combines TRBV25-1 with TRBJ1-6; TRBD1 matches 7 bases. With 4 bases clipped from V and 9 bases from J, the junction kept 12 bases outside the gene matches. The CDR3 has 16 residues. Germline V gene data show CDR1 as MGHDK and CDR2 as SYGVNS. The CDR3 region is CASSGYGGQRGSPLHF. CDR3 nucleotide sequence: TGTGCCAGCAGTGGTTACGGGGGACAGAGGGGTTCACCCCTCCACTTT.

The CDR3 region has the DNA TGTGCCATCAGGGAAGGGGATGTAACACAAGAGACCCAGTACTTC. It is translated as CAIREGDVTQETQYF. This rearrangement joins TRBV10-3 to TRBJ2-5; D possibly corresponds to TRBD1 (5 bases). Germline loops: CDR1 ENHRY, CDR2 SYGVKD. The V gene lost 6 bases and the J gene lost 2 bases, with 16 bases spanning the gap. CDR3 length: 15 residues.

The chain recombines TRBV28 with TRBJ1-1, with a weak D call TRBD1 (6 bases). The CDR3 contains 17 residues. Germline V gene lookup returns CDR1 MDHEN and CDR2 SYDVKM. V gave up 1 base and J gave up 3 bases, with 18 bases separating them. The CDR3 DNA sequence: TGTGCCAGCAGTTTATCCCACCGGGGGGCTAGGGACACTGAAGCTTTCTTT. Translating it yields CASSLSHRGARDTEAFF.

Here the CDR3 reads CASSAFTLEQFF. As DNA, the CDR3 is TGTGCCAGCAGCGCCTTTACCTTAGAGCAGTTCTTC. The rearrangement joins TRBV14 to TRBJ2-1; no clear D gene. Per the germline V gene, CDR1 is SGHDN and CDR2 is FVKESK. Between the trimmed V and J ends, which lost 5 bases and 10 bases, there was a span of 12 bases. The CDR3 is 12 amino acids.

In this sample, this clone turned up a few times. The rearrangement links TRBV24-1 to TRBJ1-5, with unresolved D. The CDR3 length is 15 residues. V lost 2 bases to trimming and J lost 1 base, with 8 bases between them. Germline assignment: CDR1 KGHDR and CDR2 SFDVKD. In DNA, the CDR3 is TGTGCCACCAGTGATTCAATTGGGAGCAATCAGCCCCAGCATTTT. It yields the protein CATSDSIGSNQPQHF.

A few counts support this clone. This chain links TRBV10-3 with TRBJ1-2; 8 positions match TRBD1. V gave up 10 bases and J gave up 7 bases; unmatched junction bases: 5. Germline V gene data show CDR1 as ENHRY and CDR2 as SYGVKD. The CDR3 spans 11 residues. DNA for the CDR3: TGTGCCACCGGACAGGGTAGTGGCTACACCTTC. It specifies CATGQGSGYTF.

This clone was seen a few times. The rearrangement uses TRBV20-1 and TRBJ2-7; D uncertain. The CDR3 runs to 11 residues. Per the germline V gene, CDR1 is DFQATT and CDR2 is SNEGSKA (reference sequence). The ends were cut back, 4 bases at V and 3 bases at J, with 7 bases in the middle. CDR3 protein: CSANTDYEQYF. The CDR3 DNA sequence: TGCAGTGCTAACACCGACTACGAGCAGTACTTC.

This chain links TRBV5-1 with TRBJ2-5; D gene uncertain. V gave up 0 bases and J gave up 5 bases, with 14 bases separating them. This CDR3 region has 15 residues. Germline V lookup: CDR1 SGHRS, CDR2 YFSETQ. As DNA, the CDR3 is TGCGCCAGCAGCTTGGCGGGCCCACCGGCGGAGACCCAGTACTTC. It is translated as CASSLAGPPAETQYF.

V is TRBV5-6 and J is TRBJ1-5; no clear D. The CDR3 contains 13 residues. Trimming shortened V by 4 bases and J by 4 bases, and 9 bases separated the two germline ends. Germline V gene data show CDR1 as SGHDT and CDR2 as YYEEEE. DNA for the CDR3: TGTGCCAGCAGCCCCGGCAGAAATCAGCCCCAGCATTTT. The encoded protein is CASSPGRNQPQHF.

The chain employs TRBV27 and TRBJ1-2; TRBD1 might be the D (5 bases). Germline V CDR1 and CDR2: MNHEY, SMNVEV (reference sequence). The ends were cut back, 4 bases at V and 3 bases at J, with 12 bases in the middle. The CDR3 totals 14 residues. CDR3 DNA sequence: TGTGCCAGCAGTTGGGACGGCCGTTACTATGGCTACACCTTC. Translation: CASSWDGRYYGYTF.

Details on this clone: Other nucleotide sequences in the sample specify the same CDR3. V usage is TRBV2 and J usage is TRBJ2-3, with D possibly being TRBD2 (7 bases). Germline CDR1 SNHLY, CDR2 FYNNEI. With 6 bases removed from V and 6 bases from J, the gap between germline ends came to 16 bases. The CDR3 runs 14 residues. As DNA, the CDR3 is TGTGCCAGCAGCGGACTAGGGGGGACGGATACGCAGTATTTT. This translates into CASSGLGGTDTQYF. Filled out from reference TRBV2 and TRBJ2-3, the complete variable domain reads EPEVTQTPSHQVTQMGQEVILRCVPISNHLYFYWYRQILGQKVEFLVSFYNNEISEKSEIFDDQFSVERPDGSNFTLKIRSTKLEDSAMYFCASSGLGGTDTQYFGPGTRLTVL.

J is TRBJ1-5 and V is TRBV28; D is possibly TRBD1 (6 bases). V lost 2 bases, J lost 6 bases, and 20 bases lay in between. Germline V gene lookup returns CDR1 MDHEN and CDR2 SYDVKM. CDR3 length: 17 residues. CDR3 DNA: TGTGCCAGCAGTTTAGGGGGCCGCAGTCAAATGTTTCAGCCCCAGCATTTT. This translates into CASSLGGRSQMFQPQHF. Using reference TRBV28 and TRBJ1-5 for the parts outside the CDR3, the full variable domain is DVKVTQSSRYLVKRTGEKVFLECVQDMDHENMFWYRQDPGLGLRLIYFSYDVKMKEKGDIPEGYSVSREKKERFSLILESASTNQTSMYLCASSLGGRSQMFQPQHFGDGTRLSIL.

The rearrangement joins TRBV9 to TRBJ1-1; D gene ambiguous. The CDR3 runs 13 residues. V was clipped by 1 base and J by 1 base, with 5 bases between them. Germline V CDR1 and CDR2: SGDLS, YYNGEE. The CDR3 sequence: CASSVSPNTEAFF. In nucleotides, the CDR3 is TGTGCCAGCAGCGTAAGCCCGAACACTGAAGCTTTCTTT.